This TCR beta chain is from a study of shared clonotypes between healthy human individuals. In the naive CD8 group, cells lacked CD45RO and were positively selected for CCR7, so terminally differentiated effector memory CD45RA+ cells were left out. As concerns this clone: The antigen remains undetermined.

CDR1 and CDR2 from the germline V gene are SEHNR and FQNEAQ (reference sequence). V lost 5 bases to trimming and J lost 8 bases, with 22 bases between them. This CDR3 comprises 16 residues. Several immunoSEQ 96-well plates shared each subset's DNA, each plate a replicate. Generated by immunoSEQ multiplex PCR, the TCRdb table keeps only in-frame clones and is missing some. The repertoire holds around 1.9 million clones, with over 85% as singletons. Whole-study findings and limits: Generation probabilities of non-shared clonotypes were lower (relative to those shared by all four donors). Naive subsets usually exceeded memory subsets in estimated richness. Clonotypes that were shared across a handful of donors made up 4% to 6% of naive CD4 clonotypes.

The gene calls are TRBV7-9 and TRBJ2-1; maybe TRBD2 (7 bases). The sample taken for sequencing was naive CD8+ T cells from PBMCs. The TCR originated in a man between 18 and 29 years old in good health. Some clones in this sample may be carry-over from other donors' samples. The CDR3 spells CASSLRGEGLFYEQFF. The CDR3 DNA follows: TGTGCCAGCAGCCTAAGGGGGGAGGGCCTTTTTTATGAGCAGTTCTTC.